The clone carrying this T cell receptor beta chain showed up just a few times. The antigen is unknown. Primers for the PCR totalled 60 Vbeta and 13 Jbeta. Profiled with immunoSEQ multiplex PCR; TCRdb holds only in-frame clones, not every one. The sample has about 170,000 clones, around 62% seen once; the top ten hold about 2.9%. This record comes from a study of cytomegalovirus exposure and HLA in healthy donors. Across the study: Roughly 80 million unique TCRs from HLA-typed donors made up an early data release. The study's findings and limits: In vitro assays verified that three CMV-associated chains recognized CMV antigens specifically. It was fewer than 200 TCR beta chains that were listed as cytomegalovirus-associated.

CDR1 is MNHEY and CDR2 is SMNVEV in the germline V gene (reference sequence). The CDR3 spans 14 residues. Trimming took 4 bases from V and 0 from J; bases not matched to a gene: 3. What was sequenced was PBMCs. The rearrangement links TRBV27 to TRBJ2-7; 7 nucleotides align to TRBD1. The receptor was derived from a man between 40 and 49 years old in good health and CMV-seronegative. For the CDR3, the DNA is TGTGCCAGCAGTTACAGACAGGGCTCCTACGAGCAGTACTTC. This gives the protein CASSYRQGSYEQYF.